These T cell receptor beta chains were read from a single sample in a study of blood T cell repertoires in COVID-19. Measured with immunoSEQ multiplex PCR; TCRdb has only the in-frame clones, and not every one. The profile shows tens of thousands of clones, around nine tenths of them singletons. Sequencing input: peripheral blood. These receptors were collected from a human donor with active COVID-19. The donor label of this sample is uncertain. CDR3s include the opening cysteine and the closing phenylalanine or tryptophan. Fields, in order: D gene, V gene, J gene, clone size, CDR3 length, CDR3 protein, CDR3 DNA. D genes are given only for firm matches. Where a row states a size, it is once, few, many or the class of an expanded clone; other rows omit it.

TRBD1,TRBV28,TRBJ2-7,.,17,CASSSPRIQGRRREQYF,TGTGCCAGCAGTTCCCCTCGCATACAGGGGAGACGACGCGAGCAGTACTTC
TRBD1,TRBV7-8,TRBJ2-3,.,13,CASSPQGADTQYF,TGTGCCAGCAGCCCGCAGGGGGCAGATACGCAGTATTTT
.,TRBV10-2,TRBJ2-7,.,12,CASSELLYEQYF,TGCGCCAGCAGTGAGTTATTGTACGAGCAGTACTTC
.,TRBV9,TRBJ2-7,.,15,CASSPGLPESYEQYF,TGTGCCAGCAGCCCCGGACTACCGGAGTCCTACGAGCAGTACTTC
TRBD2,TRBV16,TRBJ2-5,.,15,CASSQSLAGQETQYF,TGTGCCAGCAGCCAATCTCTAGCGGGACAAGAGACCCAGTACTTC
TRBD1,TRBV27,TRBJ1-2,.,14,CASSLSDRNYGYTF,TGTGCCAGCAGTTTATCGGACAGGAACTATGGCTACACCTTC
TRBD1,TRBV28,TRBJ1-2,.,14,CASRDRGDRAGYTF,TGTGCCAGCAGGGATCGGGGGGACAGGGCTGGCTACACCTTC
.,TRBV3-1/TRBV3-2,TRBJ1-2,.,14,CASSHPTGKGGYTF,TGTGCCAGCAGCCACCCAACAGGGAAAGGAGGCTACACCTTC
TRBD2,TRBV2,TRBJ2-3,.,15,CASRGSGGASDTQYF,TGTGCCAGCAGGGGTAGCGGGGGGGCATCAGATACGCAGTATTTT
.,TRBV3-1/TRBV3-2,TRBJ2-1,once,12,CASSQGGHEQFF,TGTGCCAGCAGCCAAGGCGGCCATGAGCAGTTCTTC
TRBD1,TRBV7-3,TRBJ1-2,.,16,CASSLGGTGTNYGYTF,TGTGCCAGCAGCTTAGGGGGGACAGGAACAAACTATGGCTACACCTTC
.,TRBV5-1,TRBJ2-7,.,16,CASSRTIGDRSYEQYF,TGCGCCAGCAGTCGCACCATCGGTGACAGGTCCTACGAGCAGTACTTC
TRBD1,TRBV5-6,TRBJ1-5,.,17,CASSLDRGANSNQPQHF,TGTGCCAGCAGCTTGGACAGGGGCGCTAATAGCAATCAGCCCCAGCATTTT
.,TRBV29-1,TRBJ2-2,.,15,CSVELAVRNTGELFF,TGCAGCGTTGAATTAGCGGTGCGGAACACCGGGGAGCTGTTTTTT
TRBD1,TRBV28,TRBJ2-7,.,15,CASSQIKGAVYEQYF,TGTGCCAGCAGTCAAATAAAGGGGGCGGTGTACGAGCAGTACTTC
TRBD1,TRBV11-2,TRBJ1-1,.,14,CASSSGTANTEAFF,TGTGCCAGCAGCTCAGGGACAGCTAACACTGAAGCTTTCTTT
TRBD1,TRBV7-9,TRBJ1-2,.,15,CASSFTGGDYYGYTF,TGTGCCAGCAGCTTCACAGGGGGCGATTACTATGGCTACACCTTC
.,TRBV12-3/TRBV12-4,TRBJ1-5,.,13,CASTWDTGKPQHF,TGTGCCAGCACCTGGGACACAGGCAAGCCCCAGCATTTT
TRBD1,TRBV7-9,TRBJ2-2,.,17,CASSPRTGTANTGELFF,TGTGCCAGCAGCCCGCGGACAGGCACAGCGAACACCGGGGAGCTGTTTTTT
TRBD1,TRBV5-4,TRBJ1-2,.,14,CASSFTGGARGYTF,TGTGCCAGCAGCTTTACAGGGGGCGCTCGTGGCTACACCTTC
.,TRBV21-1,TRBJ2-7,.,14,CASSKGGRAYEQYF,TGTGCCAGCAGCAAAGGGGGGAGGGCCTACGAGCAGTACTTC
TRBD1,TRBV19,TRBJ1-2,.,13,CASNRGGTYGYTF,TGTGCCAGTAACAGGGGTGGGACCTATGGCTACACCTTC
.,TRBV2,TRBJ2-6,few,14,CASSVSAGANVLTF,TGTGCCAGCAGTGTGTCGGCTGGGGCCAACGTCCTGACTTTC
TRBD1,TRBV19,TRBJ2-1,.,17,CASSVNRGLISYNEQFF,TGTGCCAGTAGTGTTAACAGGGGGCTTATCTCCTACAATGAGCAGTTCTTC
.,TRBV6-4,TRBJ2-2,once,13,CASSDSEGGELFF,TGTGCCAGCAGTGACTCGGAGGGAGGGGAGCTGTTTTTT
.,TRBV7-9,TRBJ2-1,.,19,CASSLPRGPLISSYNEQFF,TGTGCCAGCAGCTTACCCCGAGGGCCCCTTATTAGCTCCTACAATGAGCAGTTCTTC
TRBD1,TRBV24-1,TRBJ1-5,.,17,CATTYRDRGLSNQPQHF,TGTGCCACCACCTACCGGGACAGGGGGCTGAGCAATCAGCCCCAGCATTTT
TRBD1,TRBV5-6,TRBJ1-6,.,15,CASRTRTGNNSPLHF,TGTGCCAGCAGAACACGGACAGGGAATAATTCACCCCTCCACTTT
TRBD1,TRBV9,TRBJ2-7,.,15,CASSAQTGGAYEQYF,TGTGCCAGCAGCGCACAAACAGGGGGCGCTTACGAGCAGTACTTC
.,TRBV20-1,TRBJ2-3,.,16,CSASLLAEGSTDTQYF,TGCAGTGCTAGTCTGTTAGCGGAGGGCAGCACAGATACGCAGTATTTT
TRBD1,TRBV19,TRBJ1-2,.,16,CASSTWTGAANYGYTF,TGTGCCAGTAGCACCTGGACAGGGGCAGCTAACTATGGCTACACCTTC
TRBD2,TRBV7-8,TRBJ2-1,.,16,CASSLAWLAAYNEQFF,TGTGCCAGCAGCTTAGCGTGGCTAGCGGCCTACAATGAGCAGTTCTTC
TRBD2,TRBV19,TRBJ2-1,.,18,CASSIRLAGAPSYNEQFF,TGTGCCAGTAGTATTCGGCTAGCGGGGGCCCCCTCCTACAATGAGCAGTTCTTC
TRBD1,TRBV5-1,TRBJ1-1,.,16,CASSLAYRGSNTEAFF,TGCGCCAGCAGCTTGGCATACAGGGGATCGAACACTGAAGCTTTCTTT
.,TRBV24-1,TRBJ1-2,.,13,CATSDSRTGGYTF,TGTGCCACCTCGGACAGTCGCACTGGGGGCTACACCTTC
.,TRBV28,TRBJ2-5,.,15,CASSLRSGYQETQYF,TGTGCCAGCAGTTTACGTTCGGGGTACCAAGAGACCCAGTACTTC
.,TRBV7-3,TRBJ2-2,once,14,CASSLIRDGGELFF,TGTGCCAGCAGCTTAATCAGGGATGGCGGGGAGCTGTTTTTT
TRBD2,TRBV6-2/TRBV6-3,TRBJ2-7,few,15,CASSPSGRAGYEQYF,TGTGCCAGCAGCCCTAGCGGGAGGGCCGGGTACGAGCAGTACTTC
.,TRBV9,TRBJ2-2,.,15,CASSVGGTNTGELFF,TGTGCCAGCAGCGTAGGAGGGACGAACACCGGGGAGCTGTTTTTT
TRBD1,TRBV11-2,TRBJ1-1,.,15,CASSPPVDRVSEAFF,TGTGCCAGCAGCCCCCCGGTGGACAGGGTATCTGAAGCTTTCTTT
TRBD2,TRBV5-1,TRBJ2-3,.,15,CASSLVAGGADTQYF,TGCGCCAGCAGCTTGGTCGCGGGAGGTGCAGATACGCAGTATTTT
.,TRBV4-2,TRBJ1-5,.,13,CASSHPGDQPQHF,TGTGCCAGCAGCCATCCAGGGGATCAGCCCCAGCATTTT
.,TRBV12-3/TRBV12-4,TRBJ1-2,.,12,CASSLYQGGYTF,TGTGCCAGCAGTTTATATCAGGGTGGCTACACCTTC
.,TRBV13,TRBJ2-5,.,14,CASSPTGRYETQYF,TGTGCCAGCAGCCCGACAGGGAGGTACGAGACCCAGTACTTC
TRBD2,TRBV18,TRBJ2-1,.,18,CASSPLRTSGSSYNEQFF,TGTGCCAGCTCACCGCTTCGGACTAGCGGGAGCTCCTACAATGAGCAGTTCTTC
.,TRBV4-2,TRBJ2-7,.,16,CASSQGLQRANYEQYF,TGTGCCAGCAGCCAAGGCCTACAGCGGGCGAACTACGAGCAGTACTTC
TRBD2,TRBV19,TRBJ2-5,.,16,CASSPGLAGGYETQYF,TGTGCCAGTAGTCCAGGACTAGCGGGAGGTTACGAGACCCAGTACTTC
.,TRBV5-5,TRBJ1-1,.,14,CASSFTDTNTEAFF,TGTGCCAGCAGCTTTACAGACACGAACACTGAAGCTTTCTTT
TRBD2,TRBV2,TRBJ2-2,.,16,CASSEWLAGNTGELFF,TGTGCCAGCAGTGAATGGCTAGCGGGGAACACCGGGGAGCTGTTTTTT
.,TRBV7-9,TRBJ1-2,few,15,CASSPPLWGTNGYTF,TGTGCCAGCAGCCCACCGTTGTGGGGCACAAATGGCTACACCTTC
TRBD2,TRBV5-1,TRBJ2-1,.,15,CASSNQRGSWNEQFF,TGCGCCAGCAGTAACCAGCGGGGGAGTTGGAATGAGCAGTTCTTC
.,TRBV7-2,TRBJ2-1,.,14,CASSFKQGGYEQFF,TGTGCCAGCAGCTTCAAACAGGGAGGGTATGAGCAGTTCTTC
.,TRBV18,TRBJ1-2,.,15,CASSPTTGANYGYTF,TGTGCCAGCTCACCAACAACGGGAGCTAACTATGGCTACACCTTC